Sequencing of this T cell receptor (beta chain) was carried out in a study of identical twins. Study findings and constraints: Invariant T cells like MAIT and iNKT could partly confound the zero-insertion analyses. Some out-of-frame alpha sequences were shared by twins, and these showed excess low generation probability. Out-of-frame sharing of TCR alpha in monozygotic twins was underestimated by models.

Points on this clonotype: Its antigen is unidentified.

After template switching added a universal primer site, the resulting cDNA carried unique molecular identifiers. TCRdb ran MiXCR on the 5' RACE reads and lists one entry per CDR3 protein. The table includes 1.5 million to 2 million distinct CDR3 sequences, roughly 35% detected once. The TCR was taken from a newborn girl in good health. The sequenced sample consisted of cord blood.

The CDR3 sequence: CSARDPNLETQYF. As DNA, the CDR3 is TGCAGTGCTAGAGATCCAAACCTAGAGACCCAGTACTTC. The genes are TRBV20-1 and TRBJ2-5; D not certain. V was clipped by 0 bases and J by 4 bases, with 9 bases between them. The CDR3 is made up of 13 amino acids. The germline CDR1 and CDR2 sequences are DFQATT and SNEGSKA (reference sequence).